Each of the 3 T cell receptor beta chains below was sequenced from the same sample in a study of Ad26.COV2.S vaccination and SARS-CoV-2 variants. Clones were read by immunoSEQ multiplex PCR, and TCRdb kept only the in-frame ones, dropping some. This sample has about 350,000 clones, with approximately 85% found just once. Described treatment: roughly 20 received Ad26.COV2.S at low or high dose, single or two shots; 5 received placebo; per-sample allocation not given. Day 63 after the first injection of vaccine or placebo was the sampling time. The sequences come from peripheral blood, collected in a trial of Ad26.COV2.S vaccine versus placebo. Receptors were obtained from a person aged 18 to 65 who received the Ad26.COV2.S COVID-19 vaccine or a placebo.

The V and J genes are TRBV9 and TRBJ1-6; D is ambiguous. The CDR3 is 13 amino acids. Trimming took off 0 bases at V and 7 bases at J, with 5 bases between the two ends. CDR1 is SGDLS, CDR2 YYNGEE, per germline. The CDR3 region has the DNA TGTGCCAGCAGCGTAGAAGGGAATTCACCCCTCCACTTT. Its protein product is CASSVEGNSPLHF.

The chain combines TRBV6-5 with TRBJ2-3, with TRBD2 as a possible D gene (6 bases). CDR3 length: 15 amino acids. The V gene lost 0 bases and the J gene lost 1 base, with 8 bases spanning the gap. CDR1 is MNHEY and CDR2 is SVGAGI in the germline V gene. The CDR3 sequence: CASSYSQRGTDTQYF. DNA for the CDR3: TGTGCCAGCAGTTACTCGCAGCGGGGCACAGATACGCAGTATTTT.

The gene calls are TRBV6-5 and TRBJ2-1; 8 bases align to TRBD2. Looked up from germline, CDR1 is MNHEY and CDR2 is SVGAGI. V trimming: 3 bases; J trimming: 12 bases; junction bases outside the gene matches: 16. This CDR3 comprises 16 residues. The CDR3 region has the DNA TGTGCCAGCAGTTATCCGCCGGGACTAGAGAGGGGGTGGCAGTTCTTC. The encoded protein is CASSYPPGLERGWQFF.